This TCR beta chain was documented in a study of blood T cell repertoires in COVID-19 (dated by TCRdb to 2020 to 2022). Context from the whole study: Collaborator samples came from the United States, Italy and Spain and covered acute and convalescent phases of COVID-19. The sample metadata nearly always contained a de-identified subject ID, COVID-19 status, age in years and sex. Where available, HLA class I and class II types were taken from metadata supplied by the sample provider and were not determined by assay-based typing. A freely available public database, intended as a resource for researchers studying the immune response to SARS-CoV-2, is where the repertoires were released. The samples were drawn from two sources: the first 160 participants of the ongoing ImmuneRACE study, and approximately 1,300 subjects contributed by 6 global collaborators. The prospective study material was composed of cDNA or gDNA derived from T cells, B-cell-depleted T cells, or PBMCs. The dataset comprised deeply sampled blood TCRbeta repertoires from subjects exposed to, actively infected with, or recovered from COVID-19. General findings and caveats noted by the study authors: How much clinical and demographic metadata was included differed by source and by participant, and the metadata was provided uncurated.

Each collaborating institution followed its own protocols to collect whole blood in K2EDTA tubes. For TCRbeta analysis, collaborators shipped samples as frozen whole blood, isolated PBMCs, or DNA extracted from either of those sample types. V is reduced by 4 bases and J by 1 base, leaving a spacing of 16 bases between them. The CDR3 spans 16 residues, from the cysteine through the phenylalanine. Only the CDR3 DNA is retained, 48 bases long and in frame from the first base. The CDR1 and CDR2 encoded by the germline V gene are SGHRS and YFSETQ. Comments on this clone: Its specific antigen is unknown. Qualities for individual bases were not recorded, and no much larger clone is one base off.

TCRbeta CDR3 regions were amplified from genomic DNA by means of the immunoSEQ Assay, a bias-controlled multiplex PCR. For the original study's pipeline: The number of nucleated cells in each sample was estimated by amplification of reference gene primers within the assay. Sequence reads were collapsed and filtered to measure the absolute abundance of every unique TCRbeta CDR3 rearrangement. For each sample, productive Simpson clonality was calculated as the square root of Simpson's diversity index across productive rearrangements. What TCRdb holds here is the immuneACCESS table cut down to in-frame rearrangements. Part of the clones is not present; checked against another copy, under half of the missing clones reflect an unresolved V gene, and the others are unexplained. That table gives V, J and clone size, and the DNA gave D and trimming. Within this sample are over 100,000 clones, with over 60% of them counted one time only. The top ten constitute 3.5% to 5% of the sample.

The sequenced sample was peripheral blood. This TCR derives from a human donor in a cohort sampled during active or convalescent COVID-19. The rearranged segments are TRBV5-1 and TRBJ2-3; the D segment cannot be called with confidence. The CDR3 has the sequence CASSPPVNSRTDTQYF. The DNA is TGCGCCAGCAGCCCCCCGGTCAATAGCCGCACAGATACGCAGTATTTT.